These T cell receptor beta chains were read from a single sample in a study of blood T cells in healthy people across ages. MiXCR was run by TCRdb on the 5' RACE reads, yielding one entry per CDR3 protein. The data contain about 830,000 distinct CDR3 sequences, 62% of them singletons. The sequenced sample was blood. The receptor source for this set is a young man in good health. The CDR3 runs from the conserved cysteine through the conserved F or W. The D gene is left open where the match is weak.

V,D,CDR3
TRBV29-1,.,CSVEDPGASYEQYF
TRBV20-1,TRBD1,CSAVTGQGHEQYF
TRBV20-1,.,CSANVGGVEQYF
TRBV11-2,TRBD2,CASSLGLSGGYNEQFF
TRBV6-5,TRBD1,CACSQQGTEQYF
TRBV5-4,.,CASSRGSGGRALYTQYF
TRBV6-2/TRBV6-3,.,CASSPGLLRKQYF
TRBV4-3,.,CAGSQGGVTDTQYF
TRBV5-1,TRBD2,CASSFSPLAGGYNEQFF
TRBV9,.,CASSVGTSHQETQYF
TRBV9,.,CASSGQSYEQYF
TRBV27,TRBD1,CASSFGQGGGYGYTF
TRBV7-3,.,CASSLNGPDTQYF
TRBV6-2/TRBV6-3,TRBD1,CASRATQGAAEAFF
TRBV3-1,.,CASSLRWPAGLYSPLHF
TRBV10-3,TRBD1,CAISGTTGDGYTF
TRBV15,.,CAIGQQLNTEAFF
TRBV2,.,CASREGPTYNQPQHF
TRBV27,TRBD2,CARFDRGGTLMEQFF
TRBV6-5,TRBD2,CASSYREGEQFF
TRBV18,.,CASSPAPDTEAFF
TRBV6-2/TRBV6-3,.,CASSYWLGGEAFF
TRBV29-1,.,CSLRQGSTDTQYF
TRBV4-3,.,CASSQDREWETQYF
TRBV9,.,CASSTRHPLHYGYTF
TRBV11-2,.,CASSLTALLAKNIQYF
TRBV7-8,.,CASSRPGVTTTYEQYF
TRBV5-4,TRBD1,CASSFGDRGAEAFF
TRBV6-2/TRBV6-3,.,CASRSTTWGEQFF
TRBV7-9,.,CASSLIGGSNSPLHF
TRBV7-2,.,CASSLAFYEQYF
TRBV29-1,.,CSVEGRNTEAFF
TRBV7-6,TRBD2,CASSPRSGGRLNTDTQYF
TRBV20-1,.,CSASSSAPQETQYF
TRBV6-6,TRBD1,CASSYADRGLDQPQHF
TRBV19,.,CASSIGGDYGYTF
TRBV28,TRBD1,CASRRRDRGSNQPQHF
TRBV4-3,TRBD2,CASSPSGGSNEQYF
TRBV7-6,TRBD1,CASSQDRGTGYNEQFF
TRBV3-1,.,CASSLRGRDEQFF
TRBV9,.,CASSVGVVGSPLHF
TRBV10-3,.,CAISEGGPYEQYF
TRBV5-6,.,CASSFGPGGEPGANVLTF
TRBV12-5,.,CASGSTQTQYF
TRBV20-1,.,CSAHWGANYGYTF
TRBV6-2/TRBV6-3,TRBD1,CASSYETGTYSNQPQHF
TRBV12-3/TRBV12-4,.,CASSSGTRRSEQFF
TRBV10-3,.,CAISVSEGGIGLHEQYF
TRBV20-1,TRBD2,CSASGGDVPWGEQYF
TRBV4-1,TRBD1,CASSRWDREKETQYF
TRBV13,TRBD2,CASSLTVAGGPPEQYF
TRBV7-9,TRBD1,CASSRRGTAGANVLTF
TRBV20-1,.,CSARDEGVSYEQYF
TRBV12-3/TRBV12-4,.,CASSLGPDTEAFF
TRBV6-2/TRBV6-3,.,CASSYWGSGQYF
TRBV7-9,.,CASSLGPELETQYF
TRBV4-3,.,CASSQDQEYTDTQYF
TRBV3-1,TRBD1,CASSHSITGGSSYNEQFF